Below, 5 T cell receptor beta chains from the same sample are listed, as sequenced in a study of T cell responses to AZD1222 COVID-19 vaccine. Sequencing was performed with immunoSEQ multiplex PCR; in TCRdb, only in-frame clones are kept and a portion is missing. The sample has some 100,000 clones; roughly 90% are singletons. The source material was peripheral blood, sampled on day 0 of AZD1222 vaccination. These receptors all stem from an adult in good health.

J is TRBJ2-7 and V is TRBV27, with TRBD2 matching over 7 bases. Germline V gene sequence: CDR1 MNHEY, CDR2 SMNVEV (reference sequence). With 6 bases clipped from V and 4 bases from J, the junction kept 12 bases outside the gene matches. The CDR3 extends over 15 amino acids. CDR3 protein: CASRLASGLRYEQYF. The CDR3 bases are TGTGCCAGCAGGTTGGCTAGCGGCCTCAGGTACGAGCAGTACTTC.

V is TRBV4-1 and J is TRBJ2-1, with D unresolved. Germline V CDR1 and CDR2: MGHRA, YSYEKL. V was pared by 0 bases and J by 5 bases, with 14 bases between. The CDR3 is made up of 16 amino acids. CDR3 sequence: CASSQDPSDGHNEQFF. The CDR3 nucleotides read TGCGCCAGCAGCCAAGACCCCTCAGATGGACACAATGAGCAGTTCTTC.

The CDR3 loop reads CASSYGVDYGYTF. Written as DNA, the CDR3 is TGTGCCAGCAGTTACGGGGTAGACTATGGCTACACCTTC. This chain uses TRBV6-2 or TRBV6-3 with TRBJ1-2; D uncertain. There are 13 residues in the CDR3. The ends were cut back, 2 bases at V and 3 bases at J, with 7 bases in the middle. Germline CDR1 is MNHEY and CDR2 is SVGEGT.

This clone was seen only once. This rearrangement joins TRBV6-2 or TRBV6-3 to TRBJ1-1, with 12 bases identical to TRBD1. The CDR3 extends over 15 amino acids. V dropped 4 bases and J dropped 11; count of bases not matched to a gene: 11. Germline V CDR1 and CDR2: MNHEY, SVGEGT. The DNA for the CDR3 is TGTGCCAGCAGTTCGGAGGGACAGGGGGCGCGAATGGCTTTCTTT. It yields the protein CASSSEGQGARMAFF.

The chain carries TRBV6-5 and TRBJ2-3, with 10 bases matching TRBD2. CDR3 length equals 16 residues. Germline CDR1 reads MNHEY; CDR2 reads SVGAGI. The ends lost 2 bases at V and 1 base at J; junction bases unmatched: 3. CDR3: CASSYPGTSGTDTQYF. In DNA, the CDR3 is TGTGCCAGCAGTTACCCCGGGACTAGCGGCACAGATACGCAGTATTTT.